This T cell receptor (beta chain) was identified during a study of OX40 agonist ivuxolimab in advanced cancers. Study overall: Partial responses, seen in three patients, involved one hepatocellular carcinoma and two cutaneous melanomas.

The CDR3 contains 14 residues. Trimming removed 5 bases at V and 5 bases at J, with 18 bases between. The germline V gene encodes CDR1 SQVTM and CDR2 ANQGSEA. Points from the study as a whole: Expanded clones tended on average to be more numerous among CD8+ T cells than CD4+. Several nonresponders also turned out to have low normalized T-cell clonal expansion.

This clone has a handful of counts. Its specificity is not known. Clones were read by immunoSEQ multiplex PCR, and TCRdb kept only the in-frame ones, dropping some. The data contain more than 65,000 clones, 60% to 80% of them singletons. Prior autoimmune disease or systemic immunosuppression barred patients. This specimen was CD4+ or CD8+ T cells sorted from blood, taken in a trial of the OX40 agonist ivuxolimab. This TCR was sampled from an adult with an advanced solid tumor such as melanoma, head and neck, liver or kidney cancer. The chain combines TRBV29-1 with TRBJ1-1; D remains unclear. The CDR3 DNA is TGCAGCGTTCTCATCCTCGGTGGGCGAACTGAAGCTTTCTTT. Its translation is CSVLILGGRTEAFF. The variable domain in full, completed from reference TRBV29-1 and TRBJ1-1, reads SAVISQKPSRDICQRGTSLTIQCQVDSQVTMMFWYRQQPGQSLTLIATANQGSEATYESGFVIDKFPISRPNLTFSTLTVSNMSPEDSSIYLCSVLILGGRTEAFFGQGTRLTVV.